What follows are 31 T cell receptor beta chains derived from one specimen sequenced in a study of beta chain features in type 1 diabetes. Reverse transcription of all isolated RNA meant that expressed TCRB transcripts were sequenced. Method: immunoSEQ multiplex PCR; TCRdb's copy keeps in-frame clones and lacks some. The sample consists of 330,000 or so clones, about 20% of them appearing once. The sample taken for sequencing was naive CD4+ T cells from blood. Every receptor here comes from a woman aged 18-30 years in good health.

This clone has a handful of counts. For the CDR3, the DNA is TGTGCCAGCAGTGTCACCCCACAGGGGTACTCCTACGAGCAGTACTTC. Translating it yields CASSVTPQGYSYEQYF. The V call is TRBV6-1, the J call TRBJ2-7; 7 nucleotides agree with TRBD1. Per germline, CDR1 MNHNS and CDR2 SASEGT. The V and J ends lost 4 bases and 0 bases, in that order; junction bases with no gene match: 9. The CDR3 has 16 residues.

The chain is built from TRBV10-3 and TRBJ2-5, with 8 nucleotides matching TRBD2. In germline, CDR1 is ENHRY, CDR2 SYGVKD. This CDR3 is 13 amino acids long. V trimming: 6 bases; J trimming: 7 bases; junction bases outside the gene matches: 7. The CDR3 region has the DNA TGTGCCATCAGAACCGGGGCGGGAGGGACCCAGTACTTC. Translation: CAIRTGAGGTQYF.

This clone showed up just a few times. The chain is built from TRBV2 and TRBJ1-2; D is uncertain. Germline V gene data show CDR1 as SNHLY and CDR2 as FYNNEI. This CDR3 has 13 residues. Trimming removed 5 bases from V and 8 bases from J, with 15 bases in between. CDR3 in DNA: TGTGCCAGCAGTTGGACTATGGAAGAGGGCTACACCTTC. Translated: CASSWTMEEGYTF.

V usage is TRBV9 and J usage is TRBJ2-3; D uncertain. CDR1 and CDR2 (germline): SGDLS, YYNGEE. This CDR3 region has 12 residues. V was trimmed by 4 bases and J by 2 bases, leaving 5 bases between them. CDR3 residues: CASSPNTDTQYF. CDR3 bases: TGTGCCAGCAGCCCAAACACAGATACGCAGTATTTT.

The chain links TRBV4-3 to TRBJ1-1; 8 positions agree with TRBD1. The CDR3 contains 15 residues. After removal of 4 bases from V and 5 bases from J, the junction contained 9 bases not matched to a gene. In germline, CDR1 is LGHNA, CDR2 YSLEER. DNA for the CDR3: TGCGCCAGCAGCCCGGGTGGACAGGGACTAACTGAAGCTTTCTTT. It specifies CASSPGGQGLTEAFF.

This chain's CDR3 is CASGSEAGSGEQYF. The CDR3 DNA sequence: TGTGCCAGCGGCTCGGAGGCTGGGTCAGGCGAGCAGTACTTC. V gene TRBV9 combines with J gene TRBJ2-7, with a possible D match to TRBD2 (5 bases). The CDR3 is 14 residues long. Between the trimmed V and J ends, which lost 7 bases and 6 bases, there was a span of 20 bases. The germline V gene encodes CDR1 SGDLS and CDR2 YYNGEE.

The table lists this clone with a few counts. The rearrangement links TRBV29-1 to TRBJ2-3; 13 nucleotides match TRBD2. The CDR3 runs 15 residues. The V gene end was trimmed by 5 bases and the J gene end by 0 bases; junction bases not matched to a gene: 2. From germline, CDR1 is SQVTM and CDR2 ANQGSEA. For the CDR3, the DNA is TGCAGCGTTCCGGGACTAGCGGGAAGCACAGATACGCAGTATTTT. It specifies CSVPGLAGSTDTQYF.

This clone was detected a few times. The CDR3 DNA is TGTGCCTGGAACGTGGGCGCTGAAGCTTTCTTT. This encodes CAWNVGAEAFF. This chain joins TRBV30 and TRBJ1-1; D call uncertain. Germline V gives CDR1 GTSNPN, CDR2 SVGIG (reference sequence). V lost 4 bases, J lost 6 bases, and 9 bases lay in between. The CDR3 spans 11 residues.

This chain joins TRBV5-8 and TRBJ1-1; TRBD1 might be the D (6 bases). Looked up from germline, CDR1 is SGHTS and CDR2 is YDEGEE. The CDR3 consists of 14 residues. Trimming took off 2 bases at V and 1 base at J, with 9 bases between the two ends. This chain's CDR3 is CASSFIRGNTEAFF. The CDR3 nucleotides read TGTGCCAGCAGCTTCATCAGGGGGAACACTGAAGCTTTCTTT.

V and J are TRBV11-2 and TRBJ2-7, with D tentatively TRBD1 (5 bases). V lost 5 bases, J lost 4 bases, and 18 bases lay in between. The germline gives CDR1 SGHAT, CDR2 FQNNGV. This CDR3 spans 15 amino acids. CDR3 region: CASSPYSGAGYEQYF. The DNA of the CDR3 is TGTGCCAGCAGCCCTTACTCTGGGGCCGGATACGAGCAGTACTTC.

The chain recombines TRBV6-5 with TRBJ1-4; 7 positions match TRBD1. Germline V gene lookup returns CDR1 MNHEY and CDR2 SVGAGI. Germline trimming cut 5 bases from V and 5 bases from J; bases unmatched to any gene: 8. The CDR3 totals 15 residues. CDR3 sequence: CASSRSGTANEKLFF. The CDR3 coding sequence is TGTGCCAGCAGTCGATCCGGGACAGCGAATGAAAAACTGTTTTTT.

The chain carries TRBV2 and TRBJ2-7; D is ambiguous. The CDR3 loop spans 13 amino acids. CDR1 is SNHLY, CDR2 FYNNEI, per germline. The ends were cut back, 6 bases at V and 9 bases at J, with 18 bases in the middle. The CDR3 sequence is CASSPLSRWRQYF. The CDR3 DNA sequence: TGTGCCAGCAGCCCCCTCTCCCGGTGGAGGCAGTACTTC.

CDR3 amino acids: CAWGQGGIQYF. CDR3 coding DNA: TGTGCCTGGGGTCAGGGGGGCATTCAGTACTTC. The chain carries TRBV30 and TRBJ2-4, with a possible D match to TRBD1 (7 bases). The V and J ends lost 5 bases and 9 bases respectively, with 11 bases between them. The CDR3 sequence is 11 residues long. In germline, CDR1 is GTSNPN, CDR2 SVGIG (reference sequence).

V and J are TRBV5-1 and TRBJ2-1, with 7 nucleotides matching TRBD2. Germline CDR1 and CDR2: SGHRS and YFSETQ. Trimming removed 3 bases from V and 10 bases from J; junction bases left unmatched: 7. The CDR3 length is 13 residues. The CDR3 is CASSSGSGGEQFF. The CDR3 DNA reads TGCGCCAGCAGCTCTGGATCGGGGGGAGAGCAGTTCTTC.

This clone was found a few times. This chain joins TRBV9 and TRBJ2-3; maybe TRBD2 (6 bases). The V end lost 0 bases, the J end lost 2 bases, and 10 bases lay between the germline ends. CDR1 is SGDLS, CDR2 YYNGEE, per germline. The CDR3 runs to 15 residues. CDR3 coding DNA: TGTGCCAGCAGCGTAGCGGGACTCTTCACAGATACGCAGTATTTT. Translating gives CASSVAGLFTDTQYF.

Note on this clone: Distinct nucleotide sequences in the sample also encode this CDR3. V and J are TRBV5-1 and TRBJ1-4, with 10 bases matching TRBD1. J gave up 8 bases and V 4 bases, and 5 bases lay outside the gene matches. CDR3 length equals 14 residues. CDR1 is SGHRS and CDR2 is YFSETQ in the germline V gene. The CDR3 coding sequence is TGCGCCAGCAGCCTTGGACAGGGGGGGGAAAAACTGTTTTTT. Encoded protein: CASSLGQGGEKLFF.

The chain uses TRBV11-2 and TRBJ2-3; D gene unclear. The CDR3 loop spans 13 amino acids. Trimming shortened V by 3 bases and J by 2 bases, and 6 bases separated the two germline ends. From germline, CDR1 is SGHAT and CDR2 FQNNGV. In DNA form, the CDR3 reads TGTGCCAGCAGCTTTCTTCCCACAGATACGCAGTATTTT. It codes for CASSFLPTDTQYF.

V gene TRBV4-2 combines with J gene TRBJ2-7; 8 bases are shared with TRBD2. CDR1 is LGHNA, CDR2 YNFKEQ, per germline. Unmatched junction bases numbered 8, after V lost 4 bases and J lost 3 bases. CDR3 length equals 15 residues. CDR3 nucleotide sequence: TGTGCCAGCAGCCCCGGGGCGGCGGGAGGCTACGAGCAGTACTTC. This gives the protein CASSPGAAGGYEQYF.

This clone was observed a handful of times. The chain has TRBV12-5 and TRBJ1-1; D gene ambiguous. The CDR3 is 11 residues long. The germline CDR1 and CDR2 sequences are LGHNT and FRNRAP. The V end lost 0 bases, the J end lost 10 bases, and 6 bases lay between the germline ends. Here the CDR3 DNA reads TGTGCTAGTGGTTTGGTAAACGGAGCTTTCTTT. Translating it yields CASGLVNGAFF. Using reference TRBV12-5 and TRBJ1-1 for the parts outside the CDR3, the full variable domain is DARVTQTPRHKVTEMGQEVTMRCQPILGHNTVFWYRQTMMQGLELLAYFRNRAPLDDSGMPKDRFSAEMPDATLATLKIQPSEPRDSAVYFCASGLVNGAFFGQGTRLTVV.

The V gene is TRBV10-3, the J gene TRBJ2-2, with a possible D match to TRBD1 (7 bases). Trimming stripped 8 bases from V and 1 base from J, with 14 bases between. CDR3 size: 15 residues. Germline CDR1 and CDR2: ENHRY and SYGVKD. The chain's CDR3 is CAIERGDRNTGELFF. The CDR3, as DNA: TGTGCCATCGAGAGGGGGGACAGGAACACCGGGGAGCTGTTTTTT.

For the CDR3, the DNA is TGCGCCAGCAGCCAGACGACTAGCGGGAATTACGAGCAGTACTTC. Translation gives CASSQTTSGNYEQYF. The chain recombines TRBV5-1 with TRBJ2-7; 11 nucleotides agree with TRBD2. Germline-derived CDR1 and CDR2 are SGHRS and YFSETQ. This CDR3 is 15 amino acids long. Trimming cost V 4 bases and J 4 bases; bases outside gene matches: 7.

This clone was counted once. The V and J genes are TRBV4-1 and TRBJ2-3; 10 nucleotides line up with TRBD2. V lost 4 bases to trimming and J lost 2 bases; unmatched junction nucleotides: 9. The CDR3 is 17 residues long. Germline V gene data show CDR1 as MGHRA and CDR2 as YSYEKL. In DNA form, the CDR3 reads TGCGCCAGCAGCCCTGGACTAGCGGTATCGCTCACAGATACGCAGTATTTT. As protein: CASSPGLAVSLTDTQYF.

The chain recombines TRBV11-2 with TRBJ1-1, with TRBD1 matching 8 bases. CDR3 length equals 12 residues. From germline, CDR1 is SGHAT and CDR2 FQNNGV. With 5 bases clipped from V and 5 bases from J, the junction kept 1 base outside the gene matches. The CDR3 nucleotides are TGTGCCAGCAGCCGGACAGGGACTGAAGCTTTCTTT. Translation gives CASSRTGTEAFF.

The sample holds a few counts of this clone. The J gene is TRBJ2-7, the V gene TRBV11-2; TRBD1 matches at 9 bases. V lost 5 bases and J lost 5; bases outside the gene matches: 10. This CDR3 has 15 residues. Germline CDR1 reads SGHAT; CDR2 reads FQNNGV. The CDR3 nucleotides read TGTGCCAGCAGCCGGGCCGGGACAGGGAGCCACGAGCAGTACTTC. This codes for CASSRAGTGSHEQYF.

This clone occurred a few times. The chain carries TRBV25-1 and TRBJ2-1; tentatively, D is TRBD2 (6 bases). This CDR3 spans 15 amino acids. Germline V CDR1 and CDR2: MGHDK, SYGVNS. V shed 2 bases and J shed 9 bases, with 17 bases lying between them. The CDR3 sequence: CASSEPGGYSGEQFF. DNA of the CDR3: TGTGCCAGCAGTGAACCCGGGGGATACAGTGGTGAGCAGTTCTTC.

This clone has just a few counts. For the CDR3, the DNA is TGCAGCGTTGACGTCAGGAATAGATGGAACACTGAAGCTTTCTTT. Residues: CSVDVRNRWNTEAFF. This chain links TRBV29-1 with TRBJ1-1; D not resolved. Trimming took off 3 bases at V and 1 base at J, with 15 bases between the two ends. CDR1 and CDR2 from the germline V gene are SQVTM and ANQGSEA. The CDR3 length is 15 residues.

J is TRBJ2-5 and V is TRBV29-1; 9 bases are a match to TRBD1. Trimming cost V 6 bases and J 2 bases; bases outside gene matches: 13. Germline V CDR1 and CDR2: SQVTM, ANQGSEA. The CDR3 totals 16 residues. The CDR3, as DNA: TGCAGCGTCACCCGCTGGACCGGACAGGGGCAAGAGACCCAGTACTTC. Translating it yields CSVTRWTGQGQETQYF.

This clone was counted a few times. The chain couples TRBV4-1 to TRBJ1-2; the D is unclear. The CDR3 runs to 15 residues. Germline V gene lookup returns CDR1 MGHRA and CDR2 YSYEKL. Trimming removed 0 bases at V and 7 bases at J, with 15 bases between. In DNA form, the CDR3 reads TGCGCCAGCAGCCAAGATGGGGTTACGGGAGGTGGCTACACCTTC. It specifies CASSQDGVTGGGYTF.

The rearrangement joins TRBV30 to TRBJ1-5; TRBD1 aligns across 10 bases. The CDR3 length is 15 residues. The ends lost 3 bases at V and 7 bases at J; junction bases unmatched: 9. CDR1 GTSNPN and CDR2 SVGIG come from the germline V gene (reference sequence). Here the CDR3 DNA reads TGTGCCTGGAGCTCTCCGGACAGGGGGTGGCAGCCCCAGCATTTT. Protein sequence: CAWSSPDRGWQPQHF.

With regard to this clone: The same CDR3 also results from other DNA sequences found in this sample. This CDR3 is CASSPQGARQETQYF. CDR3 sequence (DNA): TGTGCCAGCAGCCCACAGGGGGCTAGGCAAGAGACCCAGTACTTC. The rearrangement links TRBV7-2 to TRBJ2-5, with 9 bases identical to TRBD1. From germline, CDR1 is SGHTA and CDR2 FQGNSA. With V trimmed by 5 bases and J by 2 bases, 6 bases remained unmatched. The CDR3 covers 15 residues. The entire variable domain, with the rest obtained from reference TRBV7-2 and TRBJ2-5, is as follows: GAGVSQSPSNKVTEKGKDVELRCDPISGHTALYWYRQSLGQGLEFLIYFQGNSAPDKSGLPSDRFSAERTGGSVSTLTIQRTQQEDSAVYLCASSPQGARQETQYFGPGTRLLVL.

The chain has TRBV6-6 and TRBJ2-6, with TRBD1 identical over 7 bases. Germline V gene sequence: CDR1 MNHNY, CDR2 SVGAGI (reference sequence). The CDR3 runs to 15 residues. The ends lost 5 bases at V and 4 bases at J; junction bases unmatched: 5. The CDR3 loop is CASSLTGVGANVLTF. In nucleotides, the CDR3 is TGTGCCAGCAGTCTAACAGGGGTGGGGGCCAACGTCCTGACTTTC.